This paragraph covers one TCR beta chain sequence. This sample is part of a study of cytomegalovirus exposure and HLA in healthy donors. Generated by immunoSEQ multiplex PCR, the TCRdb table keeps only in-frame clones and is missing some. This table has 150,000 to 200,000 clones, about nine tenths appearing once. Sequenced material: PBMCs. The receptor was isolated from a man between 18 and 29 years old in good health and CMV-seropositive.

The CDR3 DNA sequence: TGCGCCAGCAGCGCCTCCTCGGACAGGGGAAACTATGGCTACACCTTC. Translating it yields CASSASSDRGNYGYTF. This sequence joins TRBV5-1 and TRBJ1-2; TRBD1 matches 9 bases. Germline-derived CDR1 and CDR2 are SGHRS and YFSETQ. The CDR3 totals 16 residues. Losses at the gene ends were 4 bases for V and 2 bases for J; bases not matched to a gene: 9. The full variable domain, rest sourced from reference TRBV5-1 and TRBJ1-2, is KAGVTQTPRYLIKTRGQQVTLSCSPISGHRSVSWYQQTPGQGLQFLFEYFSETQRNKGNFPGRFSGRQFSNSRSEMNVSTLELGDSALYLCASSASSDRGNYGYTFGSGTRLTVV.